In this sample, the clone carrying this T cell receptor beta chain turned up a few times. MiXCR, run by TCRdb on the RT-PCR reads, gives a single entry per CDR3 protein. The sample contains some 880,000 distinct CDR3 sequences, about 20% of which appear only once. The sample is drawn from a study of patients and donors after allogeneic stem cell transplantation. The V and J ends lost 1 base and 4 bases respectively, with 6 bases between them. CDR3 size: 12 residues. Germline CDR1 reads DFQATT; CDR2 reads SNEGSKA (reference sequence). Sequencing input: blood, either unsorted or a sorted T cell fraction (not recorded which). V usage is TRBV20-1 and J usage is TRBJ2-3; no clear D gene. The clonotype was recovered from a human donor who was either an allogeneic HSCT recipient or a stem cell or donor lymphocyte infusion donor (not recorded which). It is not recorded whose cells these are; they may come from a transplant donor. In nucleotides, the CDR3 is TGCAGTGCTAGAGCCCTAGCAGATACGCAGTATTTT. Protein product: CSARALADTQYF.